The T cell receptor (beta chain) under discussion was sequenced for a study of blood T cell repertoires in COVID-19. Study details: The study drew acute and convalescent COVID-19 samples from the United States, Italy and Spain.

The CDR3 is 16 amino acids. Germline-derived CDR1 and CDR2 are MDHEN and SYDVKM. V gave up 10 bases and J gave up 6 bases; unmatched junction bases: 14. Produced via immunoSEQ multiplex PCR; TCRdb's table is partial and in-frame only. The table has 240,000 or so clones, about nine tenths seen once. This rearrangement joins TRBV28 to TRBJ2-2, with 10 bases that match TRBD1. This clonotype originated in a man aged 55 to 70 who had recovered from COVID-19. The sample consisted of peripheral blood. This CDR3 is CATYLLRTGGPGELFF. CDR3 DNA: TGTGCCACTTACCTCTTACGGACAGGGGGACCCGGGGAGCTGTTTTTT.